These 19 T cell receptor beta chains originate from one sample sequenced in a study of CD8 T cells in Susac syndrome. An input of 0.5 to 1 ug of RNA was subjected to reverse transcription using random hexamers. MiXCR, run by TCRdb on the immunoSEQ multiplex PCR reads, gives a single entry per CDR3 protein. Of approximately 230,000 distinct CDR3 sequences listed, approximately 92% are singletons. Sequenced: CD4+ T cells from PBMCs. These receptors all stem from a human donor with multiple sclerosis.

V and J are TRBV20-1 and TRBJ2-4, with 11 bases identical to TRBD2. CDR3 length: 16 amino acids. Trimming took 0 bases from V and 5 from J; bases not matched to a gene: 6. CDR1 and CDR2 (germline): DFQATT, SNEGSKA (reference sequence). CDR3 bases: TGCAGTGCTAGAGAAGGTAGCGGGGGGGCCCAAAACATTCAGTACTTC. Protein: CSAREGSGGAQNIQYF.

This sequence joins TRBV6-1 and TRBJ2-3; 9 bases align to TRBD2. V trimming: 0 bases; J trimming: 3 bases; junction bases outside the gene matches: 7. Germline V CDR1 and CDR2: MNHNS, SASEGT. This CDR3 has 17 amino acids. CDR3: CASSEAEIAGVTDTQYF. CDR3 nucleotide sequence: TGTGCCAGCAGTGAAGCGGAAATAGCGGGAGTAACAGATACGCAGTATTTT.

This rearrangement joins TRBV4-1 to TRBJ1-2; D is possibly TRBD1 (5 bases). CDR3 size: 16 residues. The germline V gene encodes CDR1 MGHRA and CDR2 YSYEKL. V lost 2 bases and J 7 bases, leaving 20 bases between the germline ends. CDR3 coding DNA: TGCGCCAGCAGCCAACCTGAAGAGGTGGGGCGGCGTGGCTACACCTTC. Protein sequence: CASSQPEEVGRRGYTF.

The chain uses TRBV20-1 and TRBJ2-3, with unresolved D. The CDR3 length is 16 residues. The germline V and J ends were trimmed by 0 bases and 1 base, with 14 bases remaining between them. The germline gives CDR1 DFQATT, CDR2 SNEGSKA (reference sequence). The CDR3 DNA reads TGCAGTGCTAGAGATCTAACGTCCTACGGCACAGATACGCAGTATTTT. It is translated as CSARDLTSYGTDTQYF.

This chain uses TRBV29-1 with TRBJ2-7; D is possibly TRBD1 (5 bases). Germline V gene data show CDR1 as SQVTM and CDR2 as ANQGSEA. The CDR3 is made up of 13 amino acids. V dropped 7 bases and J dropped 6 bases, with 19 bases sitting between them. DNA of the CDR3: TGCAGCGCAGCCACCTCAGGGTCTGGCGAGCAGTACTTC. Translated: CSAATSGSGEQYF.

In DNA, the CDR3 is TGTGCCACCAGCACTCCCATGGGAAGCACAGATACGCAGTATTTT. Encoded protein: CATSTPMGSTDTQYF. The V gene is TRBV15, the J gene TRBJ2-3; D gene unclear. The germline V gene encodes CDR1 LNHNV and CDR2 YYDKDF (reference sequence). V was clipped by 4 bases and J by 0 bases, with 11 bases between them. The CDR3 contains 15 residues.

The V call is TRBV5-1, the J call TRBJ2-2; D may be TRBD1 (6 bases). The length of the CDR3 is 16 residues. Per the germline V gene, CDR1 is SGHRS and CDR2 is YFSETQ. V lost 4 bases to trimming and J lost 0 bases, with 13 bases between them. CDR3 sequence reads: CASSQRTVANTGELFF. CDR3 in DNA: TGCGCCAGCAGCCAGAGGACAGTCGCGAACACCGGGGAGCTGTTTTTT.

This chain links TRBV30 with TRBJ1-2, with D tentatively TRBD1 (5 bases). This CDR3 is built from 14 residues. Germline V gene lookup returns CDR1 GTSNPN and CDR2 SVGIG (reference sequence). With 1 base removed from V and 5 bases from J, the gap between germline ends came to 14 bases. The CDR3 protein is CAWSALGGGYGYTF. The CDR3 DNA reads as TGTGCCTGGAGTGCCCTCGGGGGAGGGTATGGCTACACCTTC.

The V and J genes are TRBV29-1 and TRBJ1-1; D not resolved. Germline CDR1 SQVTM, CDR2 ANQGSEA. The CDR3 loop spans 13 amino acids. V gave up 6 bases and J gave up 6 bases, with 17 bases separating them. CDR3 DNA: TGCAGCGTACGGCGTGGTCTGTCCTCTGAAGCTTTCTTT. Its protein product is CSVRRGLSSEAFF.

The V call is TRBV27, the J call TRBJ1-1; D gene uncertain. Between the trimmed V and J ends, which lost 7 bases and 6 bases, there was a span of 15 bases. Germline lookup yields CDR1 MNHEY and CDR2 SMNVEV (reference sequence). This CDR3 has 13 residues. The DNA for the CDR3 is TGTGCCAGCAAGCCCGACCTGGCGGCTGAAGCTTTCTTT. This sequence encodes CASKPDLAAEAFF.

V is TRBV5-1 and J is TRBJ1-1, with D possibly being TRBD1 (6 bases). The CDR3 length is 14 residues. V dropped 3 bases and J dropped 0 bases, with 9 bases sitting between them. Germline CDR1 is SGHRS and CDR2 is YFSETQ. Here the CDR3 reads CASSSRGLNTEAFF. The CDR3 DNA reads as TGCGCCAGCAGCTCCAGGGGTTTGAACACTGAAGCTTTCTTT.

The chain uses TRBV6-2 or TRBV6-3 and TRBJ2-7, with D perhaps matching TRBD2 (6 bases). Trimming took off 7 bases at V and 1 base at J, with 17 bases between the two ends. The CDR3 consists of 15 residues. Germline CDR1 is MNHEY and CDR2 is SVGEGT. The chain's CDR3 is CASIEGGKLSYEQYF. For the CDR3, the DNA is TGTGCCAGCATCGAGGGCGGGAAACTATCCTACGAGCAGTACTTC.

The V and J genes are TRBV4-2 and TRBJ2-5; 9 bases fit TRBD2. V trimming: 3 bases; J trimming: 5 bases; junction bases outside the gene matches: 13. CDR3 length equals 17 residues. The germline CDR1 and CDR2 sequences are LGHNA and YNFKEQ. In nucleotides, the CDR3 is TGTGCCAGCAGCCAGGGACTCGCGGGGGGGCCGAGGGAGACCCAGTACTTC. Translating it yields CASSQGLAGGPRETQYF.

The rearrangement joins TRBV2 to TRBJ1-2, with 10 bases aligning to TRBD1. The CDR3 is 15 residues long. Unmatched junction bases numbered 6, after V lost 6 bases and J lost 2 bases. Germline V CDR1 and CDR2: SNHLY, FYNNEI. CDR3 loop: CASRPTGGINYGYTF. CDR3 in DNA: TGTGCCAGCAGGCCGACAGGGGGCATCAACTATGGCTACACCTTC.

V and J are TRBV2 and TRBJ2-5; possible D gene TRBD2, 5 bases. Germline CDR1 is SNHLY and CDR2 is FYNNEI. The CDR3 sequence is 14 residues long. V gave up 7 bases and J gave up 0 bases, with 12 bases separating them. Here the CDR3 DNA reads TGTGCCAGCATCAGCGGAGTGTACCAAGAGACCCAGTACTTC. Translated, it gives CASISGVYQETQYF.

This clonotype has a handful of counts. V gene TRBV6-5 combines with J gene TRBJ2-7; the D gene is possibly TRBD1 (5 bases). Trimming took 1 base from V and 0 from J, leaving 13 bases between them. The length of the CDR3 is 16 residues. Per germline, CDR1 MNHEY and CDR2 SVGAGI. In nucleotides, the CDR3 is TGTGCCAGCAGTTACTGGGGCAGGGAAAGCTCCTACGAGCAGTACTTC. Translation: CASSYWGRESSYEQYF.

The chain uses TRBV7-9 and TRBJ1-4; 7 bases match TRBD1. Trimming at V came to 2 bases and at J to 7 bases, leaving 7 bases not matched to a gene. Germline loops: CDR1 SEHNR, CDR2 FQNEAQ (reference sequence). The CDR3 loop spans 15 amino acids. CDR3: CASSLPQGVLEKLFF. The CDR3 DNA sequence: TGTGCCAGCAGCTTACCCCAGGGGGTACTTGAAAAACTGTTTTTT.

The V call is TRBV20-1, the J call TRBJ2-5, with 16 bases matching TRBD2. This CDR3 is 16 amino acids long. Germline V gene data show CDR1 as DFQATT and CDR2 as SNEGSKA (reference sequence). The CDR3 protein is CSATGTSGGVQETQYF. DNA of the CDR3: TGCAGCGCAACCGGGACTAGCGGGGGGGTACAAGAGACCCAGTACTTC.

This chain links TRBV11-2 with TRBJ1-2, with D possibly matching TRBD1 (5 bases). The CDR3 is 16 residues long. Germline CDR1 reads SGHAT; CDR2 reads FQNNGV. V was pared by 2 bases and J by 2 bases, with 15 bases between. For the CDR3, the DNA is TGTGCCAGCAGCTTAACCCCAGGGAACCCAAACTATGGCTACACCTTC. Protein: CASSLTPGNPNYGYTF.